The rows below give T cell receptor beta chains drawn from one sample of a study of blood T cell repertoires in COVID-19. Generated by immunoSEQ multiplex PCR, the TCRdb table keeps only in-frame clones and is missing some. This table holds 99,000 or so clones, about four fifths found once. The sequenced sample consisted of peripheral blood. These receptors all stem from a woman in her 70s with acute or convalescent COVID-19. Both conserved end residues are part of each CDR3. Size values are once, few and many counts, or a class for expanded clones, and some rows have none.

clone_size: -; v_call: TRBV9; j_call: TRBJ1-3; cdr3_aa: CASSLTGTGNTIYF
clone_size: -; v_call: TRBV6-5; j_call: TRBJ1-1; cdr3_aa: CASRPTGVNTEAFF
clone_size: -; v_call: TRBV6-5; j_call: TRBJ2-1; cdr3_aa: CASSYSTTGWRNEQFF
clone_size: few; v_call: TRBV6-5; j_call: TRBJ1-4; cdr3_aa: CASRATAFNEKLFF
clone_size: few; v_call: TRBV6-2/TRBV6-3; j_call: TRBJ2-2; cdr3_aa: CASSYLHTGELFF
clone_size: -; v_call: TRBV12-3/TRBV12-4; j_call: TRBJ2-3; cdr3_aa: CASNFDRVDTQYF
clone_size: -; v_call: TRBV19; j_call: TRBJ2-1; cdr3_aa: CASSIDNPGTGYNEQFF
clone_size: few; v_call: TRBV5-4; j_call: TRBJ1-2; cdr3_aa: CASSLLAGYGYTF
clone_size: -; v_call: TRBV27; j_call: TRBJ2-5; cdr3_aa: CASKLQQGAETQYF
clone_size: -; v_call: TRBV7-2; j_call: TRBJ2-5; cdr3_aa: CASSWDRVGETQYF
clone_size: -; v_call: TRBV19; j_call: TRBJ1-5; cdr3_aa: CASNLLINQPQHF
clone_size: -; v_call: TRBV19; j_call: TRBJ1-4; cdr3_aa: CASSPQTDLNEKLFF
clone_size: -; v_call: TRBV19; j_call: TRBJ2-4; cdr3_aa: CASRPGGYRHIQYF
clone_size: -; v_call: TRBV5-4; j_call: TRBJ2-1; cdr3_aa: CASSRSEVWNEQFF
clone_size: -; v_call: TRBV3-1/TRBV3-2; j_call: TRBJ2-7; cdr3_aa: CASSQTAVRQYF
clone_size: -; v_call: TRBV29-1; j_call: TRBJ2-7; cdr3_aa: CSVQGSYEQYF
clone_size: -; v_call: TRBV6-5; j_call: TRBJ1-1; cdr3_aa: CASQFRRVDTEAFF
clone_size: -; v_call: TRBV30; j_call: TRBJ1-4; cdr3_aa: CAWSEQGWKKLFF
clone_size: -; v_call: TRBV10-1; j_call: TRBJ2-2; cdr3_aa: CASSRGLGGELFF
clone_size: -; v_call: TRBV10-3; j_call: TRBJ2-2; cdr3_aa: CAISGGLPAGELFF
clone_size: -; v_call: TRBV29-1; j_call: TRBJ1-2; cdr3_aa: CSVSPRGGGNYGYTF
clone_size: -; v_call: TRBV5-1; j_call: TRBJ1-4; cdr3_aa: CASTALGEPNEKLFF
clone_size: -; v_call: TRBV19; j_call: TRBJ2-7; cdr3_aa: CASSDRDSLSYEQYF
clone_size: -; v_call: TRBV7-2; j_call: TRBJ1-2; cdr3_aa: CASSLRHDYGYTF
clone_size: -; v_call: TRBV18; j_call: TRBJ2-5; cdr3_aa: CASSPQQETQYF
clone_size: -; v_call: TRBV3-1/TRBV3-2; j_call: TRBJ1-4; cdr3_aa: CASSQDQGQGVTNEKLFF
clone_size: -; v_call: TRBV4-3; j_call: TRBJ2-3; cdr3_aa: CASSQELAGDVDTQYF
clone_size: -; v_call: TRBV28; j_call: TRBJ1-5; cdr3_aa: CASRDRGLKSNQPQHF
clone_size: once; v_call: TRBV9; j_call: TRBJ1-2; cdr3_aa: CASSVGHWGQTSNYGYTF
clone_size: -; v_call: TRBV10-3; j_call: TRBJ2-5; cdr3_aa: CAIRAIHKETQYF
clone_size: once; v_call: TRBV30; j_call: TRBJ1-1; cdr3_aa: CAWSVPGPEAFF
clone_size: -; v_call: TRBV11-2; j_call: TRBJ1-1; cdr3_aa: CASSLRQNTEAFF
clone_size: -; v_call: TRBV15; j_call: TRBJ2-2; cdr3_aa: CATARSSNTGELFF
clone_size: -; v_call: TRBV5-1; j_call: TRBJ1-1; cdr3_aa: CASSLGTALNTEAFF
clone_size: -; v_call: TRBV5-1; j_call: TRBJ2-1; cdr3_aa: CASTPLADSYNEQFF
clone_size: -; v_call: TRBV29-1; j_call: TRBJ2-4; cdr3_aa: CSVESGGGGIQYF
clone_size: -; v_call: TRBV18; j_call: TRBJ1-1; cdr3_aa: CASSPLKGARGTEAFF